The T cell receptor (beta chain) under discussion was sequenced for a study of T cell changes during pregnancy in multiple sclerosis (dated by TCRdb to the late 2010s). With regard to the full study: Changes in the T cell repertoire over the course of pregnancy were examined in this study in women with multiple sclerosis.

Details on this clone: Its antigen has not been determined. Base qualities were left out, and no much larger clone turns up one base away.

From cysteine to phenylalanine, the CDR3 is 16 amino acids long. Here the CDR3 DNA is all that survives: 48 bases in frame from base 1. Per the germline V gene (reference sequence), LNHDA is the CDR1 and SQIVND is the CDR2. V sheds 3 bases and J sheds 5 bases, leaving 16 bases between their ends. The library was obtained by the immunoSEQ multiplex PCR assay. Entries here come from immuneACCESS through TCRdb and include only in-frame sequences with V and J called. Some clones fail to appear in such tables; in the studies checked, an unresolved V gene covers under half of the shortfall, and the cause of the remainder is unknown. The sample table lists over 65,000 clones, about 89% of them with a count of one. The top ten clonotypes cover 0.86% of the sample.

Here the sequenced sample was peripheral blood, taken in the second trimester of pregnancy. The chain is made from TRBV19 and TRBJ2-2; D gene: possibly TRBD2, on 7 matching bases. The TCR comes from a female donor with multiple sclerosis, enrolled in a pregnancy study. The CDR3: CASSIPRGAGTGELFF. DNA sequence: TGTGCCAGTAGTATCCCCCGGGGGGCCGGTACCGGGGAGCTGTTTTTT.